The 27 T cell receptor beta chains in this list originate from one sample, sequenced in a study of cytomegalovirus exposure and HLA in healthy donors. The PCR contained 60 Vbeta and 13 Jbeta primers. Method: immunoSEQ multiplex PCR; TCRdb's copy keeps in-frame clones and lacks some. The profile covers roughly 120,000 clones, with roughly 79% appearing a single time and roughly 2% taken by the ten largest. Sequencing was carried out using PBMCs. Every receptor here comes from a woman in her twenties or thirties in good health and CMV-seronegative.

This chain uses TRBV29-1 with TRBJ2-7; maybe TRBD1 (6 bases). The germline V and J ends were trimmed by 3 bases and 3 bases, with 18 bases remaining between them. From germline, CDR1 is SQVTM and CDR2 ANQGSEA. The CDR3 sequence is 15 residues long. The CDR3 DNA follows: TGCAGCGTTGAGTTTGGCCGACAGGCGGGCTACGAGCAGTACTTC. Its protein is CSVEFGRQAGYEQYF.

The genes are TRBV5-3 and TRBJ2-7; maybe TRBD2 (5 bases). Being an ORF, TRBV5-3 has a function that is uncertain. The germline V and J ends were trimmed by 0 bases and 4 bases, with 20 bases remaining between them. This CDR3 spans 17 amino acids. The CDR3 DNA reads TGTGCCAGAAGCTTGGTTGTAAGAACGGGGTGTCGGTACGAGCAGTACTTC. Translation gives CARSLVVRTGCRYEQYF.

The chain couples TRBV7-9 to TRBJ2-1; D is unclear. The germline V gene encodes CDR1 SEHNR and CDR2 FQNEAQ (reference sequence). V lost 5 bases and J 9 bases, leaving 11 bases between the germline ends. The CDR3 is 12 amino acids. The CDR3 loop is CASSPSPGEQFF. The CDR3 bases are TGTGCCAGCAGCCCGTCCCCCGGTGAGCAGTTCTTC.

The chain joins TRBV5-4 to TRBJ2-7; 12 bases are shared with TRBD2. After removal of 6 bases from V and 5 bases from J, the junction contained 6 bases not matched to a gene. Germline CDR1 reads SGHNT; CDR2 reads YYREEE (reference sequence). The CDR3 is made up of 14 amino acids. The CDR3 region has the DNA TGTGCCAGCACCCTAGCGGGAGGGCCGAACGAGCAGTACTTC. Translating it yields CASTLAGGPNEQYF.

This clone came up a few times. The V gene is TRBV18, the J gene TRBJ2-5; perhaps TRBD1 as D (5 bases). Germline CDR1 KGHSH, CDR2 LQKENI. V was cut by 0 bases and J by 1 base, with 15 bases left in between. The CDR3 totals 17 residues. In DNA form, the CDR3 reads TGTGCCAGCTCACCACCCGTTGGCAGGGCAGCCCAAGAGACCCAGTACTTC. It is translated as CASSPPVGRAAQETQYF.

The genes are TRBV5-1 and TRBJ1-2, with no clear D. This CDR3 is 14 amino acids long. Trimming left V 4 bases short and J 8 bases short, with 18 bases between. Germline assignment: CDR1 SGHRS and CDR2 YFSETQ. CDR3 sequence: CASSRGETPWGYTF. CDR3 DNA sequence: TGCGCCAGCAGCAGAGGCGAAACGCCTTGGGGCTACACCTTC.

The V call is TRBV15, the J call TRBJ2-1, with 7 bases matching TRBD2. This CDR3 is 17 amino acids long. Trimming took 4 bases from V and 0 from J; bases not matched to a gene: 9. CDR1 LNHNV and CDR2 YYDKDF come from the germline V gene (reference sequence). CDR3 bases: TGTGCCACCAGCATTGGACTAGGCCTGAGCTCCTACAATGAGCAGTTCTTC. Its protein is CATSIGLGLSSYNEQFF.

CDR3 bases: TGTGCCAGAGCAAATGACAGATCCTACGAGCAGTACTTC. Its translation is CARANDRSYEQYF. The chain links TRBV2 to TRBJ2-7; weak D call: TRBD1 (5 bases). The CDR3 loop spans 13 amino acids. V lost 9 bases to trimming and J lost 1 base, with 13 bases between them. The V gene's germline CDR1 is SNHLY and CDR2 FYNNEI.

V gene TRBV5-1 combines with J gene TRBJ2-5; D is perhaps TRBD2 (5 bases). The CDR3 length is 15 residues. The germline gives CDR1 SGHRS, CDR2 YFSETQ. With 1 base removed from V and 5 bases from J, the gap between germline ends came to 15 bases. The CDR3 spells CASSLSGFGPETQYF. CDR3 DNA: TGCGCCAGCAGCTTGTCGGGATTCGGGCCGGAGACCCAGTACTTC.

V usage is TRBV27 and J usage is TRBJ2-5; TRBD1 might be the D (6 bases). Germline V lookup: CDR1 MNHEY, CDR2 SMNVEV (reference sequence). Trimming removed 4 bases at V and 1 base at J, with 10 bases between. The CDR3 extends over 14 amino acids. CDR3: CASSSDSIQETQYF. The CDR3 DNA is TGTGCCAGCAGTTCGGACAGCATCCAAGAGACCCAGTACTTC.

The genes are TRBV19 and TRBJ2-3, with 7 bases fitting TRBD2. The CDR3 loop spans 16 amino acids. Looked up from germline, CDR1 is LNHDA and CDR2 is SQIVND (reference sequence). Germline trimming cut 5 bases from V and 0 bases from J; bases unmatched to any gene: 8. The CDR3 DNA sequence: TGTGCCAGTAGTGTTGACGGGAGGCTCAGCACAGATACGCAGTATTTT. Translation: CASSVDGRLSTDTQYF. The complete variable domain, with remaining parts taken from reference TRBV19 and TRBJ2-3, reads DGGITQSPKYLFRKEGQNVTLSCEQNLNHDAMYWYRQDPGQGLRLIYYSQIVNDFQKGDIAEGYSVSREKKESFPLTVTSAQKNPTAFYLCASSVDGRLSTDTQYFGPGTRLTVL.

CDR3 region: CARSPQGTGLGYTF. The CDR3, as DNA: TGTGCCAGAAGCCCCCAGGGTACAGGGCTCGGCTACACCTTC. The V call is TRBV5-3, the J call TRBJ1-2; tentatively, D is TRBD1 (6 bases). TRBV5-3 is an ORF for which the function is uncertain. Trimming cost V 4 bases and J 8 bases, with 18 bases left between them. The CDR3 runs to 14 residues.

This sequence joins TRBV6-6 and TRBJ2-7; 11 bases match TRBD2. The CDR3 is 14 amino acids. Germline V gene lookup returns CDR1 MNHNY and CDR2 SVGAGI (reference sequence). The J segment lost 12 bases and the V segment lost 5 bases, leaving 12 bases of the junction unmatched. The CDR3 protein is CASSDGLAGPTWYF. CDR3 DNA: TGTGCCAGCAGTGATGGACTAGCGGGCCCTACTTGGTACTTC.

CDR3 DNA sequence: TGTGCCAGCAGCTTGGGGACAGTGAATGAAAAACTGTTTTTT. It is translated as CASSLGTVNEKLFF. J is TRBJ1-4 and V is TRBV5-6, with D perhaps matching TRBD1 (6 bases). CDR1 and CDR2 (germline): SGHDT, YYEEEE. V was clipped by 0 bases and J by 5 bases, with 8 bases between them. The CDR3 has 14 amino acids.

This chain links TRBV12-5 with TRBJ1-1, with TRBD1 matching 7 bases. Germline V CDR1 and CDR2: LGHNT, FRNRAP. The J segment lost 9 bases and the V segment lost 1 base, leaving 8 bases of the junction unmatched. The CDR3 contains 14 residues. CDR3 coding DNA: TGTGCTAGTGGTTTGGGAACGACAGGGCACCAAGCTTTCTTT. Translating gives CASGLGTTGHQAFF.

This clone was picked up a small number of times. This chain uses TRBV2 with TRBJ2-1; no definite D call. This CDR3 comprises 14 residues. Germline CDR1 and CDR2: SNHLY and FYNNEI. V lost 6 bases and J lost 1, with 10 bases in between. Written as DNA, the CDR3 is TGTGCCAGCAGGAGCCCAGGATCCTACAATGAGCAGTTCTTC. Protein product: CASRSPGSYNEQFF.

J is TRBJ1-1 and V is TRBV6-1, with D possibly being TRBD1 (6 bases). This CDR3 has 14 amino acids. Trimming removed 8 bases from V and 0 bases from J, with 13 bases in between. Germline loops: CDR1 MNHNS, CDR2 SASEGT. DNA for the CDR3: TGTGCCAGCGCCCCTACAGGGATGAACACTGAAGCTTTCTTT. Residues: CASAPTGMNTEAFF.

The V gene is TRBV6-1, the J gene TRBJ2-3; tentative D call: TRBD2 (6 bases). V lost 6 bases and J 2 bases, leaving 12 bases between the germline ends. Germline assignment: CDR1 MNHNS and CDR2 SASEGT. CDR3 length: 14 residues. DNA for the CDR3: TGTGCCAGCAGAACGGGACTTGCCACAGATACGCAGTATTTT. Its protein product is CASRTGLATDTQYF.

This clone was seen a single time. V and J are TRBV7-2 and TRBJ1-4; D unresolved. Germline V gene sequence: CDR1 SGHTA, CDR2 FQGNSA. Between the trimmed V and J ends, which lost 1 base and 10 bases, there was a span of 7 bases. The CDR3 consists of 12 residues. CDR3: CASSLVSGKLFF. DNA of the CDR3: TGTGCCAGCAGCTTAGTCTCAGGAAAACTGTTTTTT.

V and J are TRBV18 and TRBJ2-5, with 7 bases matching TRBD1. J was trimmed by 3 bases and V by 4 bases; bases with no gene match: 2. Germline CDR1 reads KGHSH; CDR2 reads LQKENI. This CDR3 is 13 amino acids long. CDR3 sequence (DNA): TGTGCCAGCTCACGAGACAGGGAAGAGACCCAGTACTTC. This codes for CASSRDREETQYF.

The chain combines TRBV5-1 with TRBJ2-3; D possibly corresponds to TRBD1 (5 bases). The CDR3 runs to 14 residues. Trimming shortened V by 0 bases and J by 2 bases, and 7 bases separated the two germline ends. Germline values: CDR1 SGHRS, CDR2 YFSETQ. The CDR3 loop is CASSLGGTTDTQYF. CDR3 sequence (DNA): TGCGCCAGCAGCTTGGGGGGCACCACAGATACGCAGTATTTT.

The chain combines TRBV9 with TRBJ2-1, with a weak D call TRBD2 (6 bases). V dropped 0 bases and J dropped 6 bases, with 13 bases sitting between them. The germline V gene encodes CDR1 SGDLS and CDR2 YYNGEE. The CDR3 totals 15 residues. In DNA, the CDR3 is TGTGCCAGCAGCGTAGAACTAGCCCACCTCAATGAGCAGTTCTTC. Protein product: CASSVELAHLNEQFF.

The chain recombines TRBV2 with TRBJ2-7; no clear D. The germline V gene encodes CDR1 SNHLY and CDR2 FYNNEI. CDR3 length equals 11 residues. V was shortened by 6 bases and J by 3 bases, with 6 bases between the two germline ends. The chain's CDR3 is CASRESYEQYF. The DNA for the CDR3 is TGTGCCAGCAGGGAGAGCTACGAGCAGTACTTC.

The rearrangement uses TRBV27 and TRBJ2-3; TRBD2 matches at 9 bases. This CDR3 is built from 14 residues. The ends lost 3 bases at V and 3 bases at J; junction bases unmatched: 1. Germline-derived CDR1 and CDR2 are MNHEY and SMNVEV (reference sequence). The CDR3 reads CASSLTSGTDTQYF. The CDR3 DNA follows: TGTGCCAGCAGTTTGACTAGCGGTACAGATACGCAGTATTTT.

CDR3 sequence: CASSWTGSSTEAFF. Here the CDR3 DNA reads TGTGCCAGCAGTTGGACAGGGTCGAGCACTGAAGCTTTCTTT. This chain uses TRBV28 with TRBJ1-1, with 8 bases identical to TRBD1. V lost 4 bases to trimming and J lost 4 bases; unmatched junction nucleotides: 5. This CDR3 region has 14 residues. CDR1 is MDHEN and CDR2 is SYDVKM in the germline V gene.

The chain employs TRBV5-1 and TRBJ2-7, with 10 bases fitting TRBD2. V shed 4 bases, J shed 3 bases, and the junction held 7 bases outside the gene matches. The CDR3 has 15 amino acids. Germline loops: CDR1 SGHRS, CDR2 YFSETQ. CDR3 bases: TGCGCCAGCAGCCCCGGACTAGCGGATTACTACGAGCAGTACTTC. It specifies CASSPGLADYYEQYF. Full variable domain (outside the CDR3, taken from reference TRBV5-1 and TRBJ2-7): KAGVTQTPRYLIKTRGQQVTLSCSPISGHRSVSWYQQTPGQGLQFLFEYFSETQRNKGNFPGRFSGRQFSNSRSEMNVSTLELGDSALYLCASSPGLADYYEQYFGPGTRLTVT.

The J gene is TRBJ2-1, the V gene TRBV28; weak D call: TRBD1 (6 bases). The V gene's germline CDR1 is MDHEN and CDR2 SYDVKM. The CDR3 is made up of 14 amino acids. The V and J ends lost 8 bases and 4 bases respectively, with 15 bases between them. The DNA of the CDR3 is TGTGCCAGCGCCCCATCGGACAGATACAATGAGCAGTTCTTC. It encodes CASAPSDRYNEQFF. The full variable domain, in which reference TRBV28 and TRBJ2-1 provide the parts outside the CDR3, is DVKVTQSSRYLVKRTGEKVFLECVQDMDHENMFWYRQDPGLGLRLIYFSYDVKMKEKGDIPEGYSVSREKKERFSLILESASTNQTSMYLCASAPSDRYNEQFFGPGTRLTVL.